A single sample gave rise to the 21 T cell receptor beta chains below, sequenced in a study of blood T cell repertoires in COVID-19 (TCRdb year 2020). Libraries were built with the immunoSEQ multiplex PCR assay. Here the immuneACCESS table is served through TCRdb, limited to in-frame sequences with V and J called. Missing clones are a known gap in these copies; in checked studies unresolved V genes cover under half, and the rest lacks a known reason. Present in this sample are about 26,000 clones, around two thirds of which were seen just once. The top ten hold under 7.5% of the sample. Sequenced sample: peripheral blood. These receptors all come from a man in his 60s with active or convalescent COVID-19.

The chain employs TRBV29-1 and TRBJ2-7; 12 bases agree with TRBD2. This CDR3 has 14 amino acids. Germline V lookup: CDR1 SQVTM, CDR2 ANQGSEA. V was clipped by 7 bases and J by 1 base; unmatched bases: 5. This chain's CDR3 is CSASGGAPSYEQYF. The DNA for the CDR3 is TGCAGCGCTAGCGGGGGGGCTCCATCCTACGAGCAGTACTTC.

The gene calls are TRBV5-5 and TRBJ2-6; 9 bases agree with TRBD2. V dropped 0 bases and J dropped 2; count of bases not matched to a gene: 6. This CDR3 has 18 residues. The germline V gene encodes CDR1 SGHKS and CDR2 YYEKEE (reference sequence). CDR3 amino acids: CASSLVGGGAPGANVLTF. The CDR3 region has the DNA TGTGCCAGCAGCTTGGTGGGCGGGGGGGCCCCTGGGGCCAACGTCCTGACTTTC.

The J gene is TRBJ2-5, the V gene TRBV7-9, with 8 bases lining up with TRBD1. Germline V lookup: CDR1 SEHNR, CDR2 FQNEAQ (reference sequence). The CDR3 extends over 16 amino acids. J lost 1 base, V lost 6 bases, and 10 bases had no gene match. In DNA form, the CDR3 reads TGTGCCAGCAGTTTTGGGGACAGGCGACCCCAAGAGACCCAGTACTTC. Its protein product is CASSFGDRRPQETQYF.

This rearrangement joins TRBV12-5 to TRBJ2-3, with TRBD2 matching 7 bases. CDR3 size: 13 residues. Trimming removed 8 bases from V and 1 base from J; junction bases left unmatched: 3. Germline CDR1 and CDR2: LGHNT and FRNRAP. The CDR3 reads CASLAGGTDTQYF. CDR3 DNA: TGTGCTAGTCTCGCGGGGGGCACAGATACGCAGTATTTT.

The chain has TRBV5-1 and TRBJ1-4; 7 bases fit TRBD1. Germline values: CDR1 SGHRS, CDR2 YFSETQ. The trim removed 4 bases at V and 4 bases at J, leaving 7 bases unmatched. CDR3 length equals 15 residues. CDR3 nucleotides: TGCGCCAGCAGCGACCCGACAGGGATTAATGAAAAACTGTTTTTT. Translation: CASSDPTGINEKLFF.

This chain joins TRBV27 and TRBJ2-1; D might be TRBD2 (6 bases). Trimming removed 8 bases from V and 8 bases from J, with 16 bases in between. The CDR3 is made up of 13 amino acids. CDR1 is MNHEY and CDR2 is SMNVEV in the germline V gene (reference sequence). For the CDR3, the DNA is TGTGCCAGCCCGACGACTAGTAGCTATGAGCAGTTCTTC. It specifies CASPTTSSYEQFF.

The rearrangement links TRBV4-1 to TRBJ1-2, with unresolved D. This CDR3 is 11 amino acids long. The V end lost 6 bases, the J end lost 7 bases, and 9 bases lay between the germline ends. CDR1 and CDR2 from the germline V gene are MGHRA and YSYEKL. The CDR3 region has the DNA TGCGCCAGCAGTCAATCGTCTGGCTACACCTTC. It encodes CASSQSSGYTF.

This chain links TRBV6-5 with TRBJ1-2; 7 bases agree with TRBD1. Germline V gene data show CDR1 as MNHEY and CDR2 as SVGAGI. The CDR3 runs 14 residues. With 7 bases clipped from V and 4 bases from J, the junction kept 9 bases outside the gene matches. The CDR3 nucleotides are TGTGCCAGCAAGCTGGGACAGATAGTCTATGGCTACACCTTC. Translation: CASKLGQIVYGYTF.

This clone was observed a single time. The chain carries TRBV2 and TRBJ2-6; D uncertain. Germline V gene sequence: CDR1 SNHLY, CDR2 FYNNEI. CDR3 size: 14 residues. The ends were cut back, 7 bases at V and 0 bases at J, with 7 bases in the middle. DNA of the CDR3: TGTGCCAGCATGGGCCTCTCTGGGGCCAACGTCCTGACTTTC. Its translation: CASMGLSGANVLTF.

V usage is TRBV30 and J usage is TRBJ1-5; D unresolved. Trimming removed 3 bases at V and 7 bases at J, with 10 bases between. Germline V gives CDR1 GTSNPN, CDR2 SVGIG (reference sequence). CDR3 size: 12 residues. The CDR3 region is CAWSTPVQPQHF. CDR3 DNA sequence: TGTGCCTGGAGCACACCCGTACAGCCCCAGCATTTT. Together with reference TRBV30 and TRBJ1-5, the CDR3 gives the full variable domain: SQTIHQWPATLVQPVGSPLSLECTVEGTSNPNLYWYRQAAGRGLQLLFYSVGIGQISSEVPQNLSASRPQDRQFILSSKKLLLSDSGFYLCAWSTPVQPQHFGDGTRLSIL.

V usage is TRBV6-5 and J usage is TRBJ1-6, with 7 bases aligning to TRBD1. The CDR3 is 15 amino acids. The V and J ends lost 2 bases and 7 bases, in that order; junction bases with no gene match: 5. Germline V gene data show CDR1 as MNHEY and CDR2 as SVGAGI. The CDR3 reads CASSYADRRNSPLHF. As DNA, the CDR3 is TGTGCCAGCAGTTACGCGGACAGGAGGAATTCACCCCTCCACTTT.

The V call is TRBV11-2, the J call TRBJ1-5; 9 nucleotides match TRBD1. CDR1 SGHAT and CDR2 FQNNGV come from the germline V gene. This CDR3 is built from 17 residues. Germline trimming cut 4 bases from V and 4 bases from J; bases unmatched to any gene: 11. The CDR3 reads CASSWNRGQRKNQPQHF. The CDR3 bases are TGTGCCAGCAGCTGGAACAGGGGGCAGAGGAAAAATCAGCCCCAGCATTTT. Variable domain in full (rest from reference TRBV11-2 and TRBJ1-5): EAGVAQSPRYKIIEKRQSVAFWCNPISGHATLYWYQQILGQGPKLLIQFQNNGVVDDSQLPKDRFSAERLKGVDSTLKIQPAKLEDSAVYLCASSWNRGQRKNQPQHFGDGTRLSIL.

This chain joins TRBV5-1 and TRBJ2-2; 13 bases fit TRBD2. The V segment lost 3 bases and the J segment 2 bases; nucleotides outside the gene matches: 7. This CDR3 has 18 residues. CDR1 is SGHRS and CDR2 is YFSETQ in the germline V gene. CDR3 in amino acids: CASSSAGLAGSNTGELFF. The CDR3 DNA sequence: TGCGCCAGCAGCTCCGCGGGACTAGCGGGATCCAACACCGGGGAGCTGTTTTTT.

This clone occurred a few times. The chain links TRBV15 to TRBJ1-4; 7 bases map to TRBD1. V lost 2 bases to trimming and J lost 6 bases; unmatched junction nucleotides: 9. Per germline, CDR1 LNHNV and CDR2 YYDKDF (reference sequence). This CDR3 is 16 amino acids long. The CDR3 here is CATSRPGDSSYEKLFF. The CDR3 DNA reads TGTGCCACCAGCAGACCTGGGGACAGCTCATATGAAAAACTGTTTTTT. The variable domain in full, with the rest retrieved from reference TRBV15 and TRBJ1-4, is DAMVIQNPRYQVTQFGKPVTLSCSQTLNHNVMYWYQQKSSQAPKLLFHYYDKDFNNEADTPDNFQSRRPNTSFCFLDIRSPGLGDTAMYLCATSRPGDSSYEKLFFGSGTQLSVL.

The rearrangement links TRBV18 to TRBJ2-5; D unresolved. CDR3 length: 12 residues. With 3 bases removed from V and 5 bases from J, the gap between germline ends came to 7 bases. The germline CDR1 and CDR2 sequences are KGHSH and LQKENI. DNA for the CDR3: TGTGCCAGCTCACCGATACTCGAGACCCAGTACTTC. As protein: CASSPILETQYF.

This clone came up a few times. CDR3 sequence reads: CASSKRQGASHNEQFF. The CDR3 DNA is TGTGCCAGCAGCAAAAGACAGGGGGCGAGTCACAATGAGCAGTTCTTC. V and J are TRBV9 and TRBJ2-1; 10 nucleotides align to TRBD1. The CDR3 is made up of 16 amino acids. With 4 bases clipped from V and 5 bases from J, the junction kept 9 bases outside the gene matches. Germline CDR1 and CDR2: SGDLS and YYNGEE. The variable domain in full, completed from reference TRBV9 and TRBJ2-1, reads DSGVTQTPKHLITATGQRVTLRCSPRSGDLSVYWYQQSLDQGLQFLIQYYNGEERAKGNILERFSAQQFPDLHSELNLSSLELGDSALYFCASSKRQGASHNEQFFGPGTRLTVL.

V gene TRBV3-1 (or the pseudogene TRBV3-2) combines with J gene TRBJ1-1; D may be TRBD1 (6 bases). V dropped 4 bases and J dropped 6 bases, with 18 bases sitting between them. This CDR3 comprises 15 residues. Germline CDR1 and CDR2: LGHDT and YNNKEL (reference sequence). This CDR3 reads CASSPTSMGAAEAFF. The CDR3 nucleotides read TGTGCCAGCAGCCCTACTTCAATGGGGGCGGCTGAAGCTTTCTTT.

The CDR3 loop is CASSYSPTNYGYTF. The CDR3, as DNA: TGTGCCAGCAGTTACTCTCCCACAAACTATGGCTACACCTTC. The chain uses TRBV6-5 and TRBJ1-2; D unclear. The CDR3 length is 14 residues. Germline CDR1 and CDR2: MNHEY and SVGAGI. V was trimmed by 0 bases and J by 2 bases, leaving 7 bases between them.

V gene TRBV2 combines with J gene TRBJ1-6; D ambiguous. The V gene lost 2 bases and the J gene lost 7 bases, with 6 bases spanning the gap. This CDR3 has 13 amino acids. Germline assignment: CDR1 SNHLY and CDR2 FYNNEI. The CDR3, as DNA: TGTGCCAGCAGTGAACAGGCGAATTCACCCCTCCACTTT. This sequence encodes CASSEQANSPLHF. The variable domain in full, with the rest retrieved from reference TRBV2 and TRBJ1-6, is EPEVTQTPSHQVTQMGQEVILRCVPISNHLYFYWYRQILGQKVEFLVSFYNNEISEKSEIFDDQFSVERPDGSNFTLKIRSTKLEDSAMYFCASSEQANSPLHFGNGTRLTVT.

This chain uses TRBV5-5 with TRBJ2-7; 8 bases line up with TRBD1. This CDR3 comprises 15 residues. V lost 4 bases to trimming and J lost 3 bases; unmatched junction nucleotides: 9. From germline, CDR1 is SGHKS and CDR2 YYEKEE (reference sequence). CDR3 region: CASSRVAGGLYEQYF. The CDR3 DNA is TGTGCCAGCAGCCGGGTGGCAGGGGGCCTCTACGAGCAGTACTTC.

This clone was recorded a few times. The V call is TRBV9, the J call TRBJ1-5, with TRBD1 as a possible D gene (6 bases). The V and J ends lost 4 bases and 4 bases respectively, with 9 bases between them. The CDR3 extends over 13 amino acids. Germline V CDR1 and CDR2: SGDLS, YYNGEE. The CDR3 spells CASSFTGNQPQHF. The CDR3 DNA follows: TGTGCCAGCAGCTTTACAGGGAATCAGCCCCAGCATTTT.